These T cell receptor beta chains were read from a single sample in a study of blood T cell repertoires in COVID-19. Assay: immunoSEQ multiplex PCR; the TCRdb copy retains only in-frame clones and omits some. The table lists around 13,000 clones, about 80% of them singletons. The specimen sequenced was peripheral blood. Receptors originate from a man aged 40-50 years with active or convalescent COVID-19. CDR3s include the opening cysteine and the closing phenylalanine or tryptophan. D genes are given only for firm matches. Only some rows state a clone size, as once, few, many or a class for expanded clones.

>TRBJ2-1|TRBV5-1|TRBD1|NA
TGCGCCAGCAGCTTACTTCCCTGGGACAGGGGAAATGAGCAGTTCTTC
CASSLLPWDRGNEQFF
>TRBJ1-1|TRBV29-1|TRBD1|NA
TGCAGCGTTGAAGCATCGCAGGGGGCCCGACCTGAAGCTTTCTTT
CSVEASQGARPEAFF
>TRBJ1-1|TRBV5-5|NA|NA
TGTGCCAGCAGCTTCGGTGCGGAAGCTTTCTTT
CASSFGAEAFF
>TRBJ2-2|TRBV7-2|NA|NA
TGTGCCAGCAGCTTAGGACAGGCTGGCGGGGAGCTGTTTTTT
CASSLGQAGGELFF
>TRBJ2-3|TRBV11-3|NA|NA
TGTGCCAGCAGCTTAGAAGGGGGGGCGCGTGGCACAGATACGCAGTATTTT
CASSLEGGARGTDTQYF
>TRBJ1-1|TRBV2|NA|NA
TGTGCCAGCAGTGTCGCGGGCCGGAACACTGAAGCTTTCTTT
CASSVAGRNTEAFF
>TRBJ2-5|TRBV29-1|TRBD2|NA
TGCAGCGTTATTACGGCTAGCGGGAGAGGGGGACAAGAGACCCAGTACTTC
CSVITASGRGGQETQYF
>TRBJ2-2|TRBV3-1/TRBV3-2|NA|NA
TGTGCCAGCAGCCGTTTATCAGGCGGGGAGCTGTTTTTT
CASSRLSGGELFF
>TRBJ2-1|TRBV4-3|NA|few
TGCGCCAGCAGCCAAGATCGGGCCAGGGGCGGCCCTAATGAGCAGTTCTTC
CASSQDRARGGPNEQFF
>TRBJ2-3|TRBV5-6|TRBD2|NA
TGTGCCAGCAGCGATCGACTAGCGGGGGCAACGCATACGCAGTATTTT
CASSDRLAGATHTQYF
>TRBJ1-1|TRBV28|NA|NA
TGTGCCAGCAGACGGGGAGGGGGGAACACTGAAGCTTTCTTT
CASRRGGGNTEAFF
>TRBJ1-5|TRBV19|TRBD1|NA
TGTGCCAGTAGTCGGACAGGGGGCCTAATGATTGGACAGCCCCAGCATTTT
CASSRTGGLMIGQPQHF
>TRBJ2-1|TRBV2|NA|NA
TGTGCCAGCAGTGAAGCGTGGGCCCTTAATGAGCAGTTCTTC
CASSEAWALNEQFF
>TRBJ2-7|TRBV5-5|TRBD1|NA
TGTGCCAGCAGCTTGGGAGACAGGGGGGGCTACGAGCAGTACTTC
CASSLGDRGGYEQYF
>TRBJ2-3|TRBV11-2|TRBD1|NA
TGTGCCAGCAGTTGGGACAGGGGCACAGATACGCAGTATTTT
CASSWDRGTDTQYF
>TRBJ2-3|TRBV7-2|TRBD1|NA
TGTGCCAGCAGCGTCCAAGGAGTGACAGGGGGCCGCGCAGATACGCAGTATTTT
CASSVQGVTGGRADTQYF
>TRBJ2-7|TRBV30|NA|few
TGTGCCTGGAGGACACCCGACGGTAGCTCCTACGAGCAGTACTTC
CAWRTPDGSSYEQYF
>TRBJ2-6|TRBV7-6|TRBD2|NA
TGTGCCAGCAGCCTCGGACTAGCGGGTTTAACTGGGGCCAACGTCCTGACTTTC
CASSLGLAGLTGANVLTF
>TRBJ1-4|TRBV19|NA|few
TGTGCCACCGCGACAGCCTCGGCGGAAAAACTGTTTTTT
CATATASAEKLFF
>TRBJ2-1|TRBV6-1|TRBD1|NA
TGTGCCAGCAGTGATCAGCAGGGGGTTCCTAACAATGAGCAGTTCTTC
CASSDQQGVPNNEQFF
>TRBJ2-1|TRBV30|TRBD2|NA
TGTGCCTGGAGTGTAGCTAGCGGGGGGGCCTCCTACAATGAGCAGTTCTTC
CAWSVASGGASYNEQFF
>TRBJ2-3|TRBV14|TRBD2|NA
TGTGCCAGCAGACCTGTAGGAGCGGGGTATACGCAGTATTTT
CASRPVGAGYTQYF
>TRBJ2-1|TRBV27|NA|NA
TGTGCCAGCAGTTTCCAGGGGGGTGAGCAGTTCTTC
CASSFQGGEQFF
>TRBJ1-3|TRBV3-1/TRBV3-2|NA|NA
TGTGCCAGCACCCGGGGGGAATCTGGAAACACCATATATTTT
CASTRGESGNTIYF
>TRBJ1-4|TRBV28|NA|NA
TGTGCCAGCAGTGATTTGACAGGTGGTAATGAAAAACTGTTTTTT
CASSDLTGGNEKLFF
>TRBJ2-7|TRBV5-6|NA|NA
TGTGCCAGCAGCTCACGGGGTGACCTCCTTTACGAGCAGTACTTC
CASSSRGDLLYEQYF
>TRBJ2-2|TRBV7-6|NA|NA
TGTGCCAGCAGCTTACGTTCCGCGAACACCGGGGAGCTGTTTTTT
CASSLRSANTGELFF
>TRBJ2-2|TRBV5-5|TRBD1|NA
TGTGCCAGCAGCCAATACGGACAGGTCACCGGGGAGCTGTTTTTT
CASSQYGQVTGELFF
>TRBJ1-4|TRBV5-4|NA|once
TGTGCCAGCAGCTTGGCCACCAGGGGCCGGAATGAAAAACTGTTTTTT
CASSLATRGRNEKLFF
>TRBJ2-7|TRBV10-1|NA|NA
TGCGCCAGCAGAGGGGCCAGCTACGAGCAGTACTTC
CASRGASYEQYF
>TRBJ1-3|TRBV30|NA|once
TGTGCCTGGAGTGTGGTGGAGAACACCATATATTTT
CAWSVVENTIYF
>TRBJ1-1|TRBV27|NA|few
TGTGCCAGCAGTTCCCCGACGGGGGGACCGACTGAAGCTTTCTTT
CASSSPTGGPTEAFF
>TRBJ2-5|TRBV3-1/TRBV3-2|TRBD1|NA
TGTGCCAGCAGCCCTAACCAAGGGGGCAGGGAGACCCAGTACTTC
CASSPNQGGRETQYF
>TRBJ2-1|TRBV29-1|NA|NA
TGCAGCGTACAACTAGACGGCTCCTACAATGAGCAGTTCTTC
CSVQLDGSYNEQFF
>TRBJ1-5|TRBV19|NA|NA
TGTGCCAGTAGTATAGAAAGCTCCGCATGGAATCAGCCCCAGCATTTT
CASSIESSAWNQPQHF
>TRBJ1-2|TRBV2|NA|NA
TGTGCCAGCAGGGAGAAGGCTGTCTATGGCTACACCTTC
CASREKAVYGYTF
>TRBJ1-3|TRBV9|NA|NA
TGTGCCAGCAGCGTAGGTTCGGAGCCAAGAAACACCATATATTTT
CASSVGSEPRNTIYF
>TRBJ1-2|TRBV27|NA|once
TGTGCCAGCAGTTCCCCCACCGCGGGGAGGGGCTACACCTTC
CASSSPTAGRGYTF
>TRBJ1-1|TRBV3-1/TRBV3-2|TRBD1|NA
TGTGCCAGCAGCCAGACAGGGGTGGACACTGAAGCTTTCTTT
CASSQTGVDTEAFF
>TRBJ2-5|TRBV2|NA|NA
TGTGCCAGCAGTGTTGTTGAACGGGAGTATTGGGCCCAAGAGACCCAGTACTTC
CASSVVEREYWAQETQYF
>TRBJ2-1|TRBV18|NA|NA
TGTGCCAGCTCACCGAAGGGGAATAAGAATGAGCAGTTCTTC
CASSPKGNKNEQFF
>TRBJ1-5|TRBV4-3|NA|NA
TGCGCCAGCAGCCAAGACCTCGGGCAGCCCCAGCATTTT
CASSQDLGQPQHF
>TRBJ1-5|TRBV14|NA|few
TGTGCCAGCCTCAGCTCGGGGGATCAGCCCCAGCATTTT
CASLSSGDQPQHF
>TRBJ2-3|TRBV11-3|TRBD2|NA
TGTGCCAGCAGCTCAGGTGTAGCGGGGCAAACAGATACGCAGTATTTT
CASSSGVAGQTDTQYF
>TRBJ2-2|TRBV6-5|TRBD2|NA
TGTGCCAGCAGTTACCCCGTGGCGGGAGGGCTCGGGGAGCTGTTTTTT
CASSYPVAGGLGELFF
>TRBJ2-7|TRBV6-6|TRBD1|NA
TGTGCCAGCAGTTACGGAGAGGGACAGGGGGTAGTGGAGCAGTACTTC
CASSYGEGQGVVEQYF
>TRBJ2-3|TRBV7-8|TRBD2|NA
TGTGCCAGCAGCTTCGGCGTAGCGGGGGGGACGGATACGCAGTATTTT
CASSFGVAGGTDTQYF
>TRBJ1-6|TRBV6-2/TRBV6-3|NA|NA
TGTGCCAGCAGTCCGACGAAGTGGGCCTCACCCCTCCACTTT
CASSPTKWASPLHF
>TRBJ2-1|TRBV3-1/TRBV3-2|NA|NA
TGTGCCAGCAGCCAATCGGGACTTTCGAACCCATACAATGAGCAGTTCTTC
CASSQSGLSNPYNEQFF
>TRBJ2-1|TRBV5-1|TRBD2|NA
TGCGCCAGCAGTAAGTCCCTAGCGGGAGGCCCCAATGAGCAGTTCTTC
CASSKSLAGGPNEQFF
>TRBJ2-7|TRBV19|NA|NA
TGTGCCAGTAGTATAGGGAGGGCGGGAAGCGAGCAGTACTTC
CASSIGRAGSEQYF
>TRBJ2-3|TRBV24-1|TRBD1|NA
TGTGCCACCAGTGACAGGACAGGGGGATTGGCAGATACGCAGTATTTT
CATSDRTGGLADTQYF
>TRBJ2-7|TRBV3-1/TRBV3-2|NA|NA
TGTGCCAGCAGCCCACAGGGTTACGAGCAGTACTTC
CASSPQGYEQYF
>TRBJ1-2|TRBV28|TRBD1|NA
TGTGCCAGCAGTTCCCTCAGGGGGCTAAGTCGGAACTATGGCTACACCTTC
CASSSLRGLSRNYGYTF
>TRBJ1-1|TRBV4-1|TRBD1|NA
TGCGCCAGCAGGTTTACAGGGGGGGCCCCTGAAGCTTTCTTT
CASRFTGGAPEAFF